The next 30 T cell receptor beta chains were all read from a single sample in a study of T cell responses to AZD1222 COVID-19 vaccine. Method: immunoSEQ multiplex PCR; TCRdb's copy keeps in-frame clones and lacks some. The sample shows around 96,000 clones, around 83% of them seen only once. The sample in question was peripheral blood, obtained 28 days after the second AZD1222 dose. The receptors originated from an adult who received the AZD1222 COVID-19 vaccine.

The J gene is TRBJ1-1, the V gene TRBV18; 10 positions match TRBD1. Germline V gene lookup returns CDR1 KGHSH and CDR2 LQKENI. This CDR3 spans 14 amino acids. V lost 3 bases to trimming and J lost 4 bases; unmatched junction nucleotides: 2. This CDR3 is CASSPRDRGTEAFF. In DNA, the CDR3 is TGTGCCAGCTCACCCCGGGACAGGGGCACTGAAGCTTTCTTT.

J is TRBJ2-2 and V is TRBV29-1, with D unresolved. The CDR3 is 14 amino acids. V was shortened by 7 bases and J by 0 bases, with 12 bases between the two germline ends. The germline V gene has CDR1 SQVTM and CDR2 ANQGSEA. CDR3 sequence reads: CSGLGPANTGELFF. The DNA for the CDR3 is TGCAGCGGGTTAGGGCCAGCGAACACCGGGGAGCTGTTTTTT.

This clone was seen only once. V is TRBV29-1 and J is TRBJ2-7, with a tentative D call TRBD1 (5 bases). The germline CDR1 and CDR2 sequences are SQVTM and ANQGSEA. The germline V and J ends were trimmed by 3 bases and 8 bases, with 8 bases remaining between them. The CDR3 loop spans 10 amino acids. CDR3 region: CSVDRVQQYF. Here the CDR3 DNA reads TGCAGCGTTGACAGGGTCCAGCAGTACTTC.

V and J are TRBV9 and TRBJ1-2; the D gene is possibly TRBD1 (5 bases). V lost 0 bases to trimming and J lost 4 bases, with 13 bases between them. This CDR3 spans 15 amino acids. CDR1 is SGDLS and CDR2 is YYNGEE in the germline V gene. This CDR3 is CASSVAGEAGYGYTF. Written as DNA, the CDR3 is TGTGCCAGCAGCGTAGCGGGGGAGGCGGGCTATGGCTACACCTTC. The full variable domain, its missing parts supplied by reference TRBV9 and TRBJ1-2, is DSGVTQTPKHLITATGQRVTLRCSPRSGDLSVYWYQQSLDQGLQFLIQYYNGEERAKGNILERFSAQQFPDLHSELNLSSLELGDSALYFCASSVAGEAGYGYTFGSGTRLTVV.

The J gene is TRBJ2-6, the V gene TRBV2; D remains unclear. Deletions cut 4 bases from V and 0 bases from J, with 4 bases between. The CDR3 loop spans 14 amino acids. The germline CDR1 and CDR2 sequences are SNHLY and FYNNEI. The DNA of the CDR3 is TGTGCCAGCAGTGCATTCTCTGGGGCCAACGTCCTGACTTTC. It yields the protein CASSAFSGANVLTF.

A word on this clone: Relative to the germline gene, one junction end is altered; a read error may explain this. J is TRBJ2-3 and V is TRBV5-1; 13 bases align to TRBD2. CDR3 length equals 16 residues. Germline values: CDR1 SGHRS, CDR2 YFSETQ. Here the CDR3 reads CASRLGTSGATDTQYF. The CDR3 coding sequence is TGCGCCAGCAGATTGGGGACTAGCGGGGCGACCGATACGCAGTATTTT.

The genes are TRBV18 and TRBJ1-3; tentatively, D is TRBD1 (5 bases). V was shortened by 3 bases and J by 3 bases, with 12 bases between the two germline ends. The CDR3 consists of 15 residues. Germline V CDR1 and CDR2: KGHSH, LQKENI. The CDR3 loop is CASSPGTAGGNTIYF. The CDR3 coding sequence is TGTGCCAGCTCACCTGGGACCGCGGGTGGAAACACCATATATTTT.

The chain carries TRBV12-3 or TRBV12-4 and TRBJ1-4; unclear D gene. Trimming stripped 4 bases from V and 7 bases from J, with 7 bases between. The CDR3 sequence is 12 residues long. DNA of the CDR3: TGTGCCAGCAGTTCCACGGGTGAAAAACTGTTTTTT. Translated, it gives CASSSTGEKLFF.

Only a few counts were recorded for this clone. The J gene is TRBJ1-2, the V gene TRBV5-1; TRBD1 is a possible D gene (6 bases). The V gene lost 4 bases and the J gene lost 6 bases, with 19 bases spanning the gap. Germline V CDR1 and CDR2: SGHRS, YFSETQ. The length of the CDR3 is 15 residues. The CDR3 DNA sequence: TGCGCCAGCAGCCTTGGGGGAGCAGGGGAGAATGGCTACACCTTC. Its protein is CASSLGGAGENGYTF.

The rearrangement joins TRBV5-1 to TRBJ2-7, with 10 bases fitting TRBD2. Germline loops: CDR1 SGHRS, CDR2 YFSETQ. This CDR3 comprises 15 residues. Trimming removed 4 bases from V and 6 bases from J; junction bases left unmatched: 10. CDR3 sequence: CASSQIGTSVSEQYF. CDR3 nucleotides: TGCGCCAGCAGCCAGATCGGGACTAGCGTATCCGAGCAGTACTTC.

The chain combines TRBV10-3 with TRBJ1-6; D unresolved. There are 12 residues in the CDR3. V lost 4 bases, J lost 10 bases, and 8 bases lay in between. Germline-derived CDR1 and CDR2 are ENHRY and SYGVKD. The CDR3 region is CAISGGNSPLHF. CDR3 in DNA: TGTGCCATCAGTGGGGGTAACTCACCCCTCCACTTT.

In this sample, this clone turned up a few times. The V and J genes are TRBV5-1 and TRBJ1-5, with TRBD1 matching 9 bases. With V trimmed by 1 base and J by 4 bases, 12 bases remained unmatched. The CDR3 consists of 18 residues. The V gene's germline CDR1 is SGHRS and CDR2 YFSETQ. In DNA form, the CDR3 reads TGCGCCAGCAGCTTGATGCCTCGAGGGACAGGGCCAAATCAGCCCCAGCATTTT. This gives the protein CASSLMPRGTGPNQPQHF. Filled out from reference TRBV5-1 and TRBJ1-5, the complete variable domain reads KAGVTQTPRYLIKTRGQQVTLSCSPISGHRSVSWYQQTPGQGLQFLFEYFSETQRNKGNFPGRFSGRQFSNSRSEMNVSTLELGDSALYLCASSLMPRGTGPNQPQHFGDGTRLSIL.

CDR3 sequence: CASSLRGYEKLFF. CDR3 coding DNA: TGTGCCAGCAGTTTAAGGGGCTACGAAAAACTGTTTTTT. The J gene is TRBJ1-4, the V gene TRBV28, with D tentatively TRBD1 (5 bases). The germline CDR1 and CDR2 sequences are MDHEN and SYDVKM. Trimming left V 2 bases short and J 8 bases short, with 9 bases between. The CDR3 totals 13 residues.

The J gene is TRBJ2-5, the V gene TRBV5-4, with D maybe TRBD1 (5 bases). The CDR3 is made up of 13 amino acids. Germline V CDR1 and CDR2: SGHNT, YYREEE (reference sequence). V lost 2 bases and J 5 bases, leaving 10 bases between the germline ends. CDR3 sequence: CASSFPGLETQYF. CDR3 DNA: TGTGCCAGCAGCTTCCCAGGGTTGGAGACCCAGTACTTC.

This sequence joins TRBV30 and TRBJ1-1; D is undetermined. Germline V gene data show CDR1 as GTSNPN and CDR2 as SVGIG (reference sequence). Trimming stripped 4 bases from V and 4 bases from J, with 7 bases between. This CDR3 has 11 amino acids. DNA of the CDR3: TGTGCCTGGAAGGGCATCACTGAAGCTTTCTTT. Translating it yields CAWKGITEAFF.

This clone was seen just once. The chain employs TRBV7-8 and TRBJ2-1; D unresolved. V gave up 4 bases and J gave up 6 bases, with 13 bases separating them. The CDR3 loop spans 14 amino acids. CDR1 and CDR2 (germline): SGHVS, FQNEAQ. DNA for the CDR3: TGTGCCAGCAGCTCCCAGGTGGGTGGCAATGAGCAGTTCTTC. The encoded protein is CASSSQVGGNEQFF.

The rearrangement links TRBV5-1 to TRBJ2-7; the match to TRBD1 covers 7 bases. This CDR3 is built from 15 residues. Per the germline V gene, CDR1 is SGHRS and CDR2 is YFSETQ. V gave up 3 bases and J gave up 0 bases; unmatched junction bases: 6. CDR3 in DNA: TGCGCCAGCAGCTCCGGGACAGTATTCTCCTACGAGCAGTACTTC. Its translation: CASSSGTVFSYEQYF.

The chain couples TRBV6-5 to TRBJ1-3, with no clear D. Trimming stripped 6 bases from V and 4 bases from J, with 16 bases between. Germline assignment: CDR1 MNHEY and CDR2 SVGAGI. CDR3 size: 15 residues. CDR3 in DNA: TGTGCCAGCAGCTCCTACGGTGGGTCGGGAAACACCATATATTTT. This translates into CASSSYGGSGNTIYF.

The gene calls are TRBV2 and TRBJ1-1, with D perhaps TRBD1 (5 bases). CDR3 length equals 15 residues. The ends were cut back, 0 bases at V and 6 bases at J, with 14 bases in the middle. The V gene's germline CDR1 is SNHLY and CDR2 FYNNEI. CDR3 protein: CASSEALRQGAEAFF. In DNA form, the CDR3 reads TGTGCCAGCAGTGAAGCGCTTCGTCAGGGCGCTGAAGCTTTCTTT.

This clone was recorded once. The chain recombines TRBV27 with TRBJ2-5; 10 bases line up with TRBD1. The ends lost 6 bases at V and 4 bases at J; junction bases unmatched: 11. This CDR3 spans 16 amino acids. CDR1 is MNHEY, CDR2 SMNVEV, per germline (reference sequence). The CDR3 reads CASRPPGQGRGETQYF. In nucleotides, the CDR3 is TGTGCCAGCAGACCTCCGGGACAGGGGAGGGGAGAGACCCAGTACTTC.

The chain has TRBV7-9 and TRBJ2-7; TRBD1 agrees at 7 bases. V gave up 5 bases and J gave up 3 bases; unmatched junction bases: 4. This CDR3 contains 13 residues. The V gene's germline CDR1 is SEHNR and CDR2 FQNEAQ (reference sequence). The CDR3 protein is CASSVGQVYEQYF. The CDR3 bases are TGTGCCAGCAGCGTCGGACAGGTCTACGAGCAGTACTTC.

The chain uses TRBV30 and TRBJ2-3, with 9 nucleotides matching TRBD2. Unmatched junction bases numbered 3, after V lost 0 bases and J lost 2 bases. Germline CDR1 reads GTSNPN; CDR2 reads SVGIG (reference sequence). This CDR3 has 15 amino acids. The CDR3 loop is CAWSVAGGVTDTQYF. DNA of the CDR3: TGTGCCTGGAGTGTGGCGGGGGGGGTCACAGATACGCAGTATTTT.

Only one count was recorded for this clone. The V call is TRBV28, the J call TRBJ1-2; D call uncertain. This CDR3 region has 14 residues. Germline-derived CDR1 and CDR2 are MDHEN and SYDVKM. Trimming stripped 6 bases from V and 2 bases from J, with 13 bases between. The CDR3 bases are TGTGCCAGCAGCGGCGCAGCCCACAACTATGGCTACACCTTC. Protein sequence: CASSGAAHNYGYTF.

V usage is TRBV5-5 and J usage is TRBJ1-2; TRBD1 is a possible D gene (5 bases). This CDR3 is 17 amino acids long. Between the trimmed V and J ends, which lost 4 bases and 7 bases, there was a span of 26 bases. Germline V CDR1 and CDR2: SGHKS, YYEKEE (reference sequence). CDR3 region: CASSENLLGTSWRGYTF. CDR3 DNA: TGTGCCAGCAGCGAAAACCTACTCGGGACTTCCTGGCGTGGCTACACCTTC.

Comment on this clone: Other DNA sequences in this sample translate to the same CDR3. V usage is TRBV6-6 and J usage is TRBJ2-7; D ambiguous. Deletions cut 6 bases from V and 4 bases from J, with 10 bases between. CDR3 length: 12 residues. The germline V gene encodes CDR1 MNHNY and CDR2 SVGAGI (reference sequence). CDR3 DNA: TGTGCCAGCAGCCCAACCGTTTACGAGCAGTACTTC. Protein: CASSPTVYEQYF.

This clone was seen just once. V gene TRBV3-1 (or the pseudogene TRBV3-2) combines with J gene TRBJ1-5; no firm D call. Germline V CDR1 and CDR2: LGHDT, YNNKEL (reference sequence). V was shortened by 1 base and J by 5 bases, with 12 bases between the two germline ends. The CDR3 sequence is 15 residues long. The CDR3: CASSQGGEPHQPQHF. CDR3 bases: TGTGCCAGCAGCCAAGGGGGAGAACCCCATCAGCCCCAGCATTTT.

This clone has a handful of counts. This rearrangement joins TRBV6-5 to TRBJ2-7, with TRBD1 as a possible D gene (6 bases). V shed 5 bases and J shed 4 bases, with 18 bases lying between them. The germline gives CDR1 MNHEY, CDR2 SVGAGI. The CDR3 sequence is 15 residues long. For the CDR3, the DNA is TGTGCCAGCAGTCACAGGGTCGATAAACAGTACGAGCAGTACTTC. Protein product: CASSHRVDKQYEQYF.

The rearrangement links TRBV7-9 to TRBJ1-1; maybe TRBD1 (6 bases). The CDR3 is 14 residues long. V was clipped by 2 bases and J by 6 bases, with 13 bases between them. The germline V gene encodes CDR1 SEHNR and CDR2 FQNEAQ (reference sequence). DNA of the CDR3: TGTGCCAGCAGCTTACTGGGGGCGGGAGCTGAAGCTTTCTTT. Its translation: CASSLLGAGAEAFF.

This chain links TRBV4-1 with TRBJ2-5; D not resolved. The CDR3 sequence is 16 residues long. Trimming removed 1 base at V and 0 bases at J, with 12 bases between. Per germline, CDR1 MGHRA and CDR2 YSYEKL. This CDR3 is CASSQVGGSYQETQYF. The CDR3 nucleotides read TGCGCCAGCAGCCAAGTCGGCGGTTCGTACCAAGAGACCCAGTACTTC.

The chain uses TRBV6-5 and TRBJ1-2; the match to TRBD1 covers 8 bases. The CDR3 length is 12 residues. The junction had 3 bases not matched to a gene; V was cut back by 8 bases and J by 4 bases. Germline V gives CDR1 MNHEY, CDR2 SVGAGI. CDR3 protein: CASGQGTYGYTF. The CDR3 DNA follows: TGTGCCAGCGGACAGGGTACCTATGGCTACACCTTC.